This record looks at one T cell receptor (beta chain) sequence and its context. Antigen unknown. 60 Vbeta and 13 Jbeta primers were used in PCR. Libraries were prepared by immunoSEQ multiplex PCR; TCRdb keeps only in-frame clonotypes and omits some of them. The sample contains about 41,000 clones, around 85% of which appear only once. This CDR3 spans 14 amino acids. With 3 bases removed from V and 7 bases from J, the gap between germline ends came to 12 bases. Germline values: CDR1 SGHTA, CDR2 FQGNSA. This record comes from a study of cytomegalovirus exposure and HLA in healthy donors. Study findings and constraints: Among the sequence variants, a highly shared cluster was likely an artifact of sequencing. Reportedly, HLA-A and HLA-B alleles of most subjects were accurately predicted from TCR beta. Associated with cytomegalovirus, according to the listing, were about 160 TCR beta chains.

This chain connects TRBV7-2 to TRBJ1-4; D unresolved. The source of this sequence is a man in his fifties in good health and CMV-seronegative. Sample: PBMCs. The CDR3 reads CASSFNSRVEKLFF. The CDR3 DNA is TGTGCCAGCAGCTTCAATTCGAGGGTTGAAAAACTGTTTTTT.